The next 10 T cell receptor beta chains were all read from a single sample in a study of T-cell reconstitution after alpha-beta-depleted transplantation in children. Library preparation (for TCRbeta) was performed with unique molecular identifiers. TCRdb reanalysed the PCR reads using MiXCR and keeps one entry per CDR3 protein. The sample has 440,000 or so distinct CDR3 sequences, 11% seen once. Sequences were derived from PBMCs from the stem cell graft donor, sampled from the stem cell graft. These receptors originate from a human donor who donated a stem cell graft to a child with acute myeloid leukemia.

This clonotype was seen a handful of times. The V call is TRBV5-1, the J call TRBJ2-1; 10 nucleotides agree with TRBD2. The CDR3 has 14 residues. The germline V gene has CDR1 SGHRS and CDR2 YFSETQ. Trimming at V came to 5 bases and at J to 2 bases, leaving 1 base not matched to a gene. The CDR3 reads CASSTSGAYNEQFF. CDR3 coding DNA: TGCGCCAGCAGTACTAGCGGGGCCTACAATGAGCAGTTCTTC.

The genes are TRBV14 and TRBJ2-3; 11 bases line up with TRBD2. Germline lookup yields CDR1 SGHDN and CDR2 FVKESK. The CDR3 runs 15 residues. The V segment lost 3 bases and the J segment 4 bases; nucleotides outside the gene matches: 3. CDR3 sequence (DNA): TGTGCCAGCAGCCAGGTAGCGGGAGGGTCAGATACGCAGTATTTT. Protein: CASSQVAGGSDTQYF.

This clonotype was seen more than once but under ten times. The chain joins TRBV18 to TRBJ2-5, with TRBD1 matching over 7 bases. There are 16 residues in the CDR3. The trim removed 2 bases at V and 0 bases at J, leaving 6 bases unmatched. The V gene's germline CDR1 is KGHSH and CDR2 LQKENI. DNA for the CDR3: TGTGCCAGCTCACCAACAGAGACAGGGTACCAAGAGACCCAGTACTTC. Translation gives CASSPTETGYQETQYF.

The table lists this clonotype with many counts. The chain carries TRBV5-1 and TRBJ2-7; the D is unclear. This CDR3 has 15 amino acids. Germline-derived CDR1 and CDR2 are SGHRS and YFSETQ. The ends were cut back, 0 bases at V and 3 bases at J, with 13 bases in the middle. The chain's CDR3 is CASSLVPGFGYEQYF. Here the CDR3 DNA reads TGCGCCAGCAGCTTGGTCCCCGGGTTCGGCTACGAGCAGTACTTC.

There are many counts of this clonotype. The gene calls are TRBV7-2 and TRBJ2-5; TRBD2 matches 12 bases. The CDR3 is made up of 17 amino acids. V shed 1 base, J shed 2 bases, and the junction held 5 bases outside the gene matches. Germline V gives CDR1 SGHTA, CDR2 FQGNSA. The CDR3 bases are TGTGCCAGCAGCTTAGGGAGGCTAGCGGGAGGGCAAGAGACCCAGTACTTC. Protein: CASSLGRLAGGQETQYF.

The genes are TRBV6-4 and TRBJ1-6; no clear D. V gave up 5 bases and J gave up 10 bases, with 9 bases separating them. CDR1 is MRHNA and CDR2 is SNTAGT in the germline V gene. There are 12 residues in the CDR3. The CDR3 protein is CASSTARSPLHF. The CDR3 DNA follows: TGTGCCAGCAGTACTGCAAGGTCACCCCTCCACTTT.

In this sample, this clonotype turned up once. The chain has TRBV7-9 and TRBJ2-3; D may be TRBD2 (6 bases). V shed 5 bases and J shed 0 bases, with 12 bases lying between them. Germline lookup yields CDR1 SEHNR and CDR2 FQNEAQ (reference sequence). This CDR3 is built from 15 residues. The CDR3 loop reads CASSPLAESTDTQYF. For the CDR3, the DNA is TGTGCCAGCAGCCCCTTAGCGGAGAGCACAGATACGCAGTATTTT.

CDR3 sequence reads: CASTIRQRRGADTQYF. DNA of the CDR3: TGTGCCAGCACCATCCGACAGCGAAGGGGGGCTGATACGCAGTATTTT. The gene calls are TRBV12-3 or TRBV12-4 and TRBJ2-3; D assignment may be TRBD1 or TRBD2 (6 bases each). V dropped 7 bases and J dropped 6 bases, with 23 bases sitting between them. CDR3 size: 16 residues.

This clonotype was seen only a few times. The J gene is TRBJ2-1, the V gene TRBV7-9; tentatively, D is TRBD1 (5 bases). The V gene's germline CDR1 is SEHNR and CDR2 FQNEAQ (reference sequence). With 5 bases removed from V and 4 bases from J, the gap between germline ends came to 15 bases. The CDR3 extends over 15 amino acids. The CDR3 is CASSPGAVAYNEQFF. CDR3 coding DNA: TGTGCCAGCAGCCCTGGGGCTGTGGCTTACAATGAGCAGTTCTTC.

This clonotype was observed a handful of times. The rearrangement uses TRBV29-1 and TRBJ2-2; either TRBD1 or TRBD2 may supply D (5 bases each). The CDR3 sequence is 14 residues long. Germline V gene lookup returns CDR1 SQVTM and CDR2 ANQGSEA. Trimming took off 7 bases at V and 3 bases at J, with 15 bases between the two ends. CDR3 residues: CSAHGGRDTGELFF. The DNA for the CDR3 is TGCAGCGCCCATGGGGGACGGGACACCGGGGAGCTGTTTTTT.